This T cell receptor beta chain was identified in a study (dated by TCRdb to the mid-2010s). The library was produced with RT-PCR. TCRdb records Illumina MiSeq as the sequencer. The raw public data were reprocessed by TCRdb itself: fastp quality trimming at Q25, MiXCR clonotype calling, in-frame beta chains only. Rows with one shared CDR3 protein collapse into an entry with the most common genes and DNA. The sample table holds more than 600,000 distinct CDR3 sequences, of which 13% to 15% were seen once. Clones ranked in the top ten supply roughly 3.9% of the sample. V loses 8 bases, J loses 3 bases, and the germline ends lie 23 bases apart. The CDR3 runs 16 amino acids, cysteine and phenylalanine included. The DNA shown is the 48-base CDR3, in frame from base 1. CDR1 and CDR2 are read off the germline V gene (reference sequence) as MNHEY and SMNVEV. This clonotype was seen repeatedly, ten times or more. Which antigen it targets is not known. Per-base quality was not reported, and no clone a single base away is much larger than it.

Rearrangement joined TRBV27 to TRBJ2-7, with the D assignment possibly TRBD1 or TRBD2, given 5 matching bases for each. The sequence was collected from a female donor in good health, serving as a healthy control. The sequencing input was memory CD4+ T cells from blood. The DNA sequence is as follows: TGTGCCAGCCACATCCCATCGGCTAGGGGAGACTACGAGCAGTACTTC. It translates to CASHIPSARGDYEQYF.